This T cell receptor beta chain comes out of a study of CD8 T cells in Susac syndrome. Germline CDR1 is MDHEN and CDR2 is SYDVKM. V shed 6 bases and J shed 6 bases, with 8 bases lying between them. The CDR3 loop spans 12 amino acids. RNA amounts of about 0.5 to 1 ug underwent reverse transcription with random hexamers. Amplification of TCR beta CDR3 spanned 54 Vbeta and 13 Jbeta via immunoSEQ multiplex PCR. TCRdb analysed the immunoSEQ multiplex PCR reads with MiXCR anew, one entry per CDR3 protein. The sample holds about 250,000 distinct CDR3 sequences, 93% seen once. The J gene is TRBJ2-2, the V gene TRBV28; perhaps TRBD2 as D (5 bases). Sequenced material: CD4+ T cells from PBMCs. The TCR sequence derives from a human donor with multiple sclerosis. CDR3 bases: TGTGCCAGCAGGAGCGGAGCCGGGGAGCTGTTTTTT. Translation: CASRSGAGELFF.